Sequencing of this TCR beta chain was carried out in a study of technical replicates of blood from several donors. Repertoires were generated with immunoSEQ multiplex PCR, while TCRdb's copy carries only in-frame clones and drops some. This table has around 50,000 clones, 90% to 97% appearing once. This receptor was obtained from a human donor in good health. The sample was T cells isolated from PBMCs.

This CDR3 is CASSPDPGQGRGLGYTF. Here the CDR3 DNA reads TGCGCCAGCAGCCCTGACCCGGGACAGGGGAGAGGCTTGGGCTACACCTTC. The chain is built from TRBV5-1 and TRBJ1-2; 10 bases are a match to TRBD1. From germline, CDR1 is SGHRS and CDR2 YFSETQ. The CDR3 covers 17 residues. V dropped 4 bases and J dropped 8; count of bases not matched to a gene: 17.